This T cell receptor (beta chain) was sequenced during a study of blood T cells in healthy people across ages. This clonotype was observed a handful of times. Its target is unknown. Drawn from each donor were around 9.1 milliliters of peripheral blood. General observations from the study: Estimates based on one million T cells were treated as lower bounds. Age advanced and TCR beta diversity per million T cells fell, roughly linearly. Relative to aged donors, long-lived donors carried more naive CD4+ cells and displayed higher diversity.

V shed 2 bases and J shed 8 bases, with 13 bases lying between them. CDR3 length: 14 residues. Germline CDR1 and CDR2: SGHTA and FQGNSA. The use of a sample-barcoded 5' primer and a J-beta primer mix characterized a second PCR of 7 to 11 cycles. TCRdb re-called the 5' RACE reads with MiXCR, one entry per CDR3 protein. The data hold about 1.4 million distinct CDR3 sequences, with 55% to 75% observed a single time. The receptor was derived from a man in his late teens or twenties in good health. Specimen: blood. The chain uses TRBV7-2 and TRBJ2-1; a possible D gene is TRBD2 (6 bases). CDR3 protein: CASSLSGVLDEQFF. The CDR3 DNA follows: TGTGCCAGCAGCTTATCGGGAGTTTTGGATGAGCAGTTCTTC.